This TCR beta chain was profiled in a study of T-cell reconstitution after alpha-beta-depleted transplantation in children. At least ten counts were recorded for this clonotype. Unique molecular identifiers were used in preparing the TCRbeta library. TCRdb reprocessed the PCR reads via MiXCR and lists one record per CDR3 protein. This table holds about 590,000 distinct CDR3 sequences, 10% to 15% found once. The V and J ends lost 6 bases and 0 bases respectively, with 7 bases between them. The CDR3 length is 12 residues. From germline, CDR1 is SGHRS and CDR2 YFSETQ. Material: PBMCs, mostly from graft donor cells, obtained 360 days after TCRalphabeta/CD19-depleted stem cell transplant. The clonotype comes from a male patient younger than 18 who had a stem cell transplant for acute myeloid leukemia, so the T cells may come from the graft donor. The rearrangement uses TRBV5-1 and TRBJ2-7; tentatively, D is TRBD1 (6 bases). CDR3: CASTGVSYEQYF. The CDR3 DNA is TGCGCCAGCACAGGGGTCTCCTACGAGCAGTACTTC.